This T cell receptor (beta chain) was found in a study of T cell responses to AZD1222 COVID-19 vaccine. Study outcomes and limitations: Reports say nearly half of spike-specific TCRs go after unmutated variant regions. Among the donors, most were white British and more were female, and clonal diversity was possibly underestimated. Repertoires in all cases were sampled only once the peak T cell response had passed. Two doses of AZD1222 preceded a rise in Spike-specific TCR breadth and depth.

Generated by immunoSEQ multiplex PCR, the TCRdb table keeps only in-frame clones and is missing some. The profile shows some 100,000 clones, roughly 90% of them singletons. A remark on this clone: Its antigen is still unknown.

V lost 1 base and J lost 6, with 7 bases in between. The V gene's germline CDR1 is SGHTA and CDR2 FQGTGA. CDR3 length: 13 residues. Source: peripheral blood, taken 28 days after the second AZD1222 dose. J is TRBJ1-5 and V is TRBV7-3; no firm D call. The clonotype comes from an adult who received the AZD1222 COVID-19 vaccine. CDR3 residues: CASSLNPGQPQHF. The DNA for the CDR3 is TGTGCCAGCAGCTTAAACCCCGGTCAGCCCCAGCATTTT.